This TCR beta chain stems from a study of radiation and T cells in renal cell carcinoma. Study-wide points: In blood, top tumor clones expanded by 2 weeks, shrinking by 4.

Turning to this clone: Antigen unknown.

V lost 0 bases and J lost 1, with 13 bases in between. The CDR3 is 15 amino acids. Germline V CDR1 and CDR2: GTSNPN, SVGIG (reference sequence). The method was immunoSEQ multiplex PCR; TCRdb's version includes in-frame clones alone and lacks a portion of them. The table has around 130,000 clones, about 81% seen once. The time point here: blood 2 weeks post-SBRT. Treatment here: 15 Gy SBRT to primary tumor, nephrectomy 4 weeks later. Serial blood draws occurred at baseline and 2 and 4 weeks post-SBRT. The chain is built from TRBV30 and TRBJ2-7; no firm D call. Sequencing used blood, obtained from a patient whose treatment included radiotherapy and nephrectomy. This TCR was recovered from a woman in her sixties with renal cell carcinoma. For the CDR3, the DNA is TGTGCCTGGAGTGTTGCAGACGGCCTTTCCTACGAGCAGTACTTC. Translated: CAWSVADGLSYEQYF.